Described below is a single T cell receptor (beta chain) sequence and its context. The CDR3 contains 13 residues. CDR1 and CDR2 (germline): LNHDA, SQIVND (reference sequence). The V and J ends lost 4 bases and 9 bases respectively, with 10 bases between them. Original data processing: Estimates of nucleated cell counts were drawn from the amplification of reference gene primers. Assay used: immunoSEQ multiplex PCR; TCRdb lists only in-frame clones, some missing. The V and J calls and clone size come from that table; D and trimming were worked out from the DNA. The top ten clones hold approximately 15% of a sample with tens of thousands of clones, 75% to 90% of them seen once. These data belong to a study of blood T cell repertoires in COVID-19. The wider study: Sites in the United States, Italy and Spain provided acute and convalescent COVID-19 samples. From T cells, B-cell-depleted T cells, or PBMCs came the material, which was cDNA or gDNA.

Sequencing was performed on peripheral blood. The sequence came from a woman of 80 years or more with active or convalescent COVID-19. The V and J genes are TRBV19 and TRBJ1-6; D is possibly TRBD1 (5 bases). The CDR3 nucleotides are TGTGCCAGTAGTACGGGACTCCCTTCACCCCTCCACTTT. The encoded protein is CASSTGLPSPLHF. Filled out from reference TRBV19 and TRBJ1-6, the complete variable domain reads DGGITQSPKYLFRKEGQNVTLSCEQNLNHDAMYWYRQDPGQGLRLIYYSQIVNDFQKGDIAEGYSVSREKKESFPLTVTSAQKNPTAFYLCASSTGLPSPLHFGNGTRLTVT.